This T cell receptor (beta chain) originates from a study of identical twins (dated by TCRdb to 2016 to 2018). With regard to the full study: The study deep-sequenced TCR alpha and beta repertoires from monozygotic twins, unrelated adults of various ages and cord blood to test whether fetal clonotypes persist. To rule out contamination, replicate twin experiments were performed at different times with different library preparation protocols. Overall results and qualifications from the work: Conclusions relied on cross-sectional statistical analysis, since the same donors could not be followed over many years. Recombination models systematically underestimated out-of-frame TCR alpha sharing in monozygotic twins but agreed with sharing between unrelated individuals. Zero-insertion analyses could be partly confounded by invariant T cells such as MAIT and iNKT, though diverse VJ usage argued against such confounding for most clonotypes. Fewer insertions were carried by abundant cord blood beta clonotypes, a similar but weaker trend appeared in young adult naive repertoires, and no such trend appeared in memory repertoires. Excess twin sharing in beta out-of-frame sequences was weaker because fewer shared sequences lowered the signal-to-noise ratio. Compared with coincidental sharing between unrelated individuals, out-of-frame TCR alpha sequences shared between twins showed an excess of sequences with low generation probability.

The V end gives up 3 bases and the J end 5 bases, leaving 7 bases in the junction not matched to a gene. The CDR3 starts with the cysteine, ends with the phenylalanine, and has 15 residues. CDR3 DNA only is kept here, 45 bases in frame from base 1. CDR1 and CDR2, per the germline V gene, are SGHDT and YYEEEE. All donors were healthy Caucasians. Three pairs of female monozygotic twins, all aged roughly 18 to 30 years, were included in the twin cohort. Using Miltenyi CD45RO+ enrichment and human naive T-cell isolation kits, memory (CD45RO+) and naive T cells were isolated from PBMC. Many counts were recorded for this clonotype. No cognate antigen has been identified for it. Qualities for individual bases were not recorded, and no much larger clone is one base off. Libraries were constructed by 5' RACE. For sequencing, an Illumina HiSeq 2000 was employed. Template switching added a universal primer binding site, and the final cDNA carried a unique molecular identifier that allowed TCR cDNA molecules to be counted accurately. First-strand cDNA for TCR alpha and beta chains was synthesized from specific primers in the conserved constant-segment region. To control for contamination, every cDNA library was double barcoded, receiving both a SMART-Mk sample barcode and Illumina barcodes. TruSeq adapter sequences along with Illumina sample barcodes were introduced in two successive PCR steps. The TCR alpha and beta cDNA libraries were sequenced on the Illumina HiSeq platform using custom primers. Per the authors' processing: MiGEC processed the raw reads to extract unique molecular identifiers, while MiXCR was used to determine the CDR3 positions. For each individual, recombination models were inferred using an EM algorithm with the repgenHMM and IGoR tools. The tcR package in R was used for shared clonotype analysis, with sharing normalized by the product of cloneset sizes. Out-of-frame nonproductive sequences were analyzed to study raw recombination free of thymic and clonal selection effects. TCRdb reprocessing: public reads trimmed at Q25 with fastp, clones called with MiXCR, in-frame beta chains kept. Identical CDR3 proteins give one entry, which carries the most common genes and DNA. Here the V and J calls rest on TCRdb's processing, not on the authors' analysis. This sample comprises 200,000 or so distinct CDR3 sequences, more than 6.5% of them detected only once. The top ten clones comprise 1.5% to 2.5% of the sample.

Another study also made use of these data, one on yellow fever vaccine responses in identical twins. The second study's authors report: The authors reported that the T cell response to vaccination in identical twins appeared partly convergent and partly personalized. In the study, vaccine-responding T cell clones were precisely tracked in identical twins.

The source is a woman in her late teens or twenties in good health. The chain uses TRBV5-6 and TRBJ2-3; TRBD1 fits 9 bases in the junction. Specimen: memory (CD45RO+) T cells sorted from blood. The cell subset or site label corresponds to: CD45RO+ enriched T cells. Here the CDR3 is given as CASSSGTGPLDTQYF. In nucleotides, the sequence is TGTGCCAGCAGCTCCGGGACAGGGCCCCTAGATACGCAGTATTTT.